This T cell receptor (beta chain) was obtained from a study of T cell repertoires in cytomegalovirus infection. Across the study: It was the public TCR beta signatures that indicated both CMV infection and matching HLA type. Study results and caveats: Carriers of CMV plus the relevant HLA were identified by cumulative public TCR beta family frequency. Across the ex vivo response, the dominant clonotypes were HLA-C-restricted CMV-specific TCR beta clonotypes.

The CDR3 extends over 14 amino acids. The germline gives CDR1 SEHNR, CDR2 FQNEAQ (reference sequence). Trimming stripped 11 bases from V and 5 bases from J, with 20 bases between. From the reads, TCRdb called clonotypes with MiXCR, one entry per CDR3 protein. The sample lists roughly 640,000 distinct CDR3 sequences; approximately 25% were seen once. Comments on this clonotype: Antigen: not known.

This receptor was identified in a human donor in good health (CMV status not recorded). Some clones in this sample may be carry-over from other donors' samples. The chain is built from TRBV7-9 and TRBJ2-3; TRBD2 is a possible D gene (6 bases). Sequenced sample: CD8+ T cells from PBMCs. The CDR3 DNA reads as TGTGCCGGGGGTCCGGGGCGGGGCTTAGATACGCAGTATTTT. It encodes CAGGPGRGLDTQYF.